The 15 T cell receptor beta chains reported below all come from one sample, sequenced in a study of control samples from healthy donors and cancer patients. Using immunoSEQ multiplex PCR, the repertoire was profiled, and TCRdb retains in-frame clones only, with some absent. This repertoire shows just over 80,000 clones, around 94% found once; its top ten account for 4.8%. Sequencing was performed on blood. The receptors originated from a woman between 18 and 30 years old in good health.

The gene calls are TRBV28 and TRBJ2-7; 9 bases fit TRBD2. Per germline, CDR1 MDHEN and CDR2 SYDVKM. J lost 2 bases, V lost 5 bases, and 10 bases had no gene match. This CDR3 is 16 amino acids long. CDR3 sequence: CASSTLTSGHPYEQYF. The CDR3 bases are TGTGCCAGCAGTACCCTCACTAGCGGGCATCCCTACGAGCAGTACTTC. The full variable domain, rest sourced from reference TRBV28 and TRBJ2-7, is DVKVTQSSRYLVKRTGEKVFLECVQDMDHENMFWYRQDPGLGLRLIYFSYDVKMKEKGDIPEGYSVSREKKERFSLILESASTNQTSMYLCASSTLTSGHPYEQYFGPGTRLTVT.

The chain has TRBV19 and TRBJ1-1; 8 bases map to TRBD1. Germline loops: CDR1 LNHDA, CDR2 SQIVND (reference sequence). V shed 8 bases, J shed 1 base, and the junction held 9 bases outside the gene matches. The CDR3 totals 15 residues. The CDR3 sequence is CASHDRGGSNTEAFF. CDR3 DNA sequence: TGTGCCAGTCACGACAGGGGAGGCTCGAACACTGAAGCTTTCTTT.

The gene calls are TRBV20-1 and TRBJ2-7; D is possibly TRBD1 or TRBD2 (5 bases each). The V end was cut by 6 bases, the J end by 6 bases, with 12 bases between. Germline CDR1 DFQATT, CDR2 SNEGSKA (reference sequence). This CDR3 is 11 amino acids long. CDR3 sequence (DNA): TGCAGTGCATGGACGGGGACCGAGCAGTACTTC. Amino acid sequence: CSAWTGTEQYF.

The V call is TRBV2, the J call TRBJ2-4; unclear D gene. With 4 bases removed from V and 0 bases from J, the gap between germline ends came to 7 bases. In germline, CDR1 is SNHLY, CDR2 FYNNEI. This CDR3 contains 14 residues. Here the CDR3 reads CASSGSLAKNIQYF. DNA for the CDR3: TGTGCCAGCAGTGGTTCCCTAGCCAAAAACATTCAGTACTTC.

The J gene is TRBJ1-4, the V gene TRBV28; 7 bases agree with TRBD1. The CDR3 loop spans 17 amino acids. V shed 5 bases and J 6 bases; nucleotides not matched to a gene: 15. In germline, CDR1 is MDHEN, CDR2 SYDVKM. The CDR3 sequence is CASSPTLSGGFYEKLFF. In DNA, the CDR3 is TGTGCCAGCAGTCCGACCCTCTCAGGGGGTTTCTATGAAAAACTGTTTTTT.

The V and J genes are TRBV6-5 and TRBJ2-1; the match to TRBD1 covers 8 bases. The V and J ends lost 7 bases and 6 bases, in that order; junction bases with no gene match: 5. This CDR3 is 13 amino acids long. The germline gives CDR1 MNHEY, CDR2 SVGAGI. Written as DNA, the CDR3 is TGTGCCAGCAAGTTAACAGGGGGCAATGAGCAGTTCTTC. It translates to CASKLTGGNEQFF.

This clone has just one count. For the CDR3, the DNA is TGTGCCAGCAGTTACCCATTAACCGGGGCGAAACTGTTTTTT. It yields the protein CASSYPLTGAKLFF. V is TRBV6-2 or TRBV6-3 and J is TRBJ1-4, with D perhaps matching TRBD1 (5 bases). This CDR3 spans 14 amino acids. From germline, CDR1 is MNHEY and CDR2 SVGEGT. Trimming shortened V by 2 bases and J by 11 bases, and 15 bases separated the two germline ends.

V is TRBV15 and J is TRBJ1-2; 12 bases match TRBD1. Germline trimming cut 3 bases from V and 2 bases from J; bases unmatched to any gene: 1. This CDR3 has 15 residues. The germline gives CDR1 LNHNV, CDR2 YYDKDF (reference sequence). The CDR3 DNA follows: TGTGCCACCAGCAGCGGGACAGGGGGCAACTATGGCTACACCTTC. This codes for CATSSGTGGNYGYTF.

The chain employs TRBV6-6 and TRBJ2-2, with TRBD2 as a possible D gene (5 bases). Trimming removed 6 bases from V and 6 bases from J, with 35 bases in between. From germline, CDR1 is MNHNY and CDR2 SVGAGI (reference sequence). This CDR3 spans 21 amino acids. CDR3 nucleotides: TGTGCCAGCAGCCCAACATCTGGTCCCCGCCGGGATCCCGCTCTGTCCGGGGAGCTGTTTTTT. Amino acids: CASSPTSGPRRDPALSGELFF.

The chain has TRBV15 and TRBJ2-6; 8 positions match TRBD1. After removal of 2 bases from V and 0 bases from J, the junction contained 3 bases not matched to a gene. Germline V gene data show CDR1 as LNHNV and CDR2 as YYDKDF (reference sequence). The CDR3 consists of 17 residues. CDR3 nucleotide sequence: TGTGCCACCAGCAGACAGGGGGCAAGCTCTGGGGCCAACGTCCTGACTTTC. Its protein product is CATSRQGASSGANVLTF.

The chain has TRBV19 and TRBJ2-1; D is possibly TRBD1 (5 bases). The CDR3 has 13 amino acids. V was clipped by 6 bases and J by 3 bases, with 9 bases between them. The germline V gene has CDR1 LNHDA and CDR2 SQIVND (reference sequence). CDR3 nucleotide sequence: TGTGCCAGTAGATACCAGGGCTACAATGAGCAGTTCTTC. Residues: CASRYQGYNEQFF.

The chain has TRBV7-8 and TRBJ2-1; D remains unclear. CDR1 and CDR2 (germline): SGHVS, FQNEAQ. Trimming cost V 7 bases and J 0 bases, with 10 bases left between them. This CDR3 is 14 amino acids long. Here the CDR3 reads CASTGSPSYNEQFF. CDR3 nucleotides: TGTGCCAGCACAGGTTCACCCTCCTACAATGAGCAGTTCTTC.

The rearrangement links TRBV5-6 to TRBJ1-1; 11 bases match TRBD1. The V gene's germline CDR1 is SGHDT and CDR2 YYEEEE. V was pared by 0 bases and J by 4 bases, with 5 bases of the junction left unmatched. This CDR3 is built from 16 residues. The CDR3 DNA is TGTGCCAGCAGCTTGGAGGACAGGGGGCAGGGCACTGAAGCTTTCTTT. The encoded protein is CASSLEDRGQGTEAFF. Combining the CDR3 with reference TRBV5-6 and TRBJ1-1 gives the whole variable domain DAGVTQSPTHLIKTRGQQVTLRCSPKSGHDTVSWYQQALGQGPQFIFQYYEEEERQRGNFPDRFSGHQFPNYSSELNVNALLLGDSALYLCASSLEDRGQGTEAFFGQGTRLTVV.

This chain connects TRBV19 to TRBJ2-7; tentative D call: TRBD1 (5 bases). V dropped 5 bases and J dropped 5 bases, with 10 bases sitting between them. The CDR3 extends over 12 amino acids. The germline V gene encodes CDR1 LNHDA and CDR2 SQIVND (reference sequence). CDR3 sequence (DNA): TGTGCCAGTAGTGCAGAAGGGGACGAGCAGTACTTC. Encoded protein: CASSAEGDEQYF.

The gene calls are TRBV27 and TRBJ2-7; D is unresolved. Looked up from germline, CDR1 is MNHEY and CDR2 is SMNVEV (reference sequence). The V end was cut by 10 bases, the J end by 2 bases, with 18 bases between. CDR3 length equals 14 residues. The CDR3 is CATRPRVLAYEQYF. The DNA for the CDR3 is TGTGCCACCCGACCACGGGTTTTGGCCTACGAGCAGTACTTC.